The next 8 T cell receptor beta chains were all read from a single sample in a study of identical twins. Using its own MiXCR run on the 5' RACE reads, TCRdb lists one record per CDR3 protein. The table records roughly 720,000 distinct CDR3 sequences, roughly 18% of them present only once. These data also featured in a second study, about T cells expressing NK-cell markers.

What was sequenced was PBMCs. The receptors stem from a woman aged 18-29 years in good health.

V and J are TRBV12-3 or TRBV12-4 and TRBJ2-5; 9 bases fit TRBD2. The CDR3 has 16 amino acids. Trimming removed 3 bases from V and 5 bases from J; junction bases left unmatched: 10. DNA for the CDR3: TGTGCCAGCAGTTTTCCCGCGCGGGAGGGAGGCGAGACCCAGTACTTC. Amino acids: CASSFPAREGGETQYF.

The rearrangement joins TRBV7-2 to TRBJ2-7, with a weak D call TRBD1 (6 bases). The CDR3 totals 14 residues. CDR1 is SGHTA, CDR2 FQGNSA, per germline. V was pared by 2 bases and J by 6 bases, with 14 bases between. The CDR3 is CASSLSGTLPEQYF. CDR3 in DNA: TGTGCCAGCAGCTTATCCGGGACACTTCCCGAGCAGTACTTC.

This clonotype came up a few times. The chain carries TRBV20-1 and TRBJ1-4; D possibly corresponds to TRBD1 (5 bases). Trimming cost V 1 base and J 5 bases, with 8 bases left between them. CDR3 length: 13 amino acids. Germline CDR1 is DFQATT and CDR2 is SNEGSKA (reference sequence). The CDR3 nucleotides are TGCAGTGCTAGAGTGGGGGAAAATGAAAAACTGTTTTTT. It translates to CSARVGENEKLFF.

This clonotype has ten or more counts. The CDR3 coding sequence is TGCAGTGCTAGGGGGGCAGGGGGACCTACGGAAGGCTACACCTTC. Translating gives CSARGAGGPTEGYTF. The chain carries TRBV20-1 and TRBJ1-2; 7 bases line up with TRBD1. The CDR3 is 15 residues long. The V segment lost 3 bases and the J segment 8 bases; nucleotides outside the gene matches: 15. The germline gives CDR1 DFQATT, CDR2 SNEGSKA (reference sequence).

V usage is TRBV4-2 and J usage is TRBJ2-2; tentatively, D is TRBD1 (5 bases). From germline, CDR1 is LGHNA and CDR2 YNFKEQ. The CDR3 sequence is 15 residues long. Between the trimmed V and J ends, which lost 0 bases and 6 bases, there was a span of 11 bases. The CDR3 loop is CASSQDIPTAGELFF. The CDR3 DNA reads as TGTGCCAGCAGCCAAGATATCCCGACAGCCGGGGAGCTGTTTTTT.

This clonotype was counted a few times. V is TRBV29-1 and J is TRBJ2-3; D is uncertain. Trimming left V 8 bases short and J 3 bases short, with 12 bases between. CDR3 length: 12 residues. Per germline, CDR1 SQVTM and CDR2 ANQGSEA. In DNA form, the CDR3 reads TGCAGCCCCCGGACGGAGACAGATACGCAGTATTTT. It translates to CSPRTETDTQYF.

The rearrangement links TRBV12-3 or TRBV12-4 to TRBJ2-3; 12 bases are a match to TRBD2. The CDR3 runs 18 residues. The ends lost 6 bases at V and 8 bases at J; junction bases unmatched: 18. The CDR3 DNA follows: TGTGCCAGCAGATCCACCAGGACTAGCGGGGCGCTCGGGGGTACGCAGTATTTT. This encodes CASRSTRTSGALGGTQYF.

This clonotype was picked up many times. The CDR3 DNA sequence: TGTGCCAGCAGCCAAGAACTCGGCGGGGGGTTCGGTGAGCAGTTCTTC. Its translation: CASSQELGGGFGEQFF. The chain recombines TRBV4-2 with TRBJ2-1; 8 bases match TRBD2. From germline, CDR1 is LGHNA and CDR2 YNFKEQ. There are 16 residues in the CDR3. The junction had 10 bases not matched to a gene; V was cut back by 0 bases and J by 9 bases.